This T cell receptor beta chain was sequenced in a study of T cell repertoires in cytomegalovirus infection. Study overall: CMV epitopes that were recently identified and HLA-C-restricted were used alongside well-studied HLA-B-restricted ones. In public TCR beta signatures, there were indications of both CMV infection and matching HLA type.

TCRdb reanalysed the reads using MiXCR and keeps one entry per CDR3 protein. The sample includes around 570,000 distinct CDR3 sequences, roughly 43% of them seen just once. The V end lost 5 bases, the J end lost 2 bases, and 28 bases lay between the germline ends. Germline CDR1 reads WSHSY; CDR2 reads SAAADI. This CDR3 is built from 19 residues. Broader study findings: Cumulative frequency of public TCR beta families picked out carriers of CMV plus the relevant HLA. CMV-specific TCR beta clonotypes restricted by HLA-C dominated the ex vivo response.

Comments on this clonotype: Antigen specificity is unknown.

Sample: cultured PBMCs, taken from culture after CMV antigen stimulation. The chain combines TRBV10-2 with TRBJ2-7; no clear D gene. The receptor was derived from a human donor in good health (CMV status not recorded). Some clones in this sample may be carry-over from other donors' samples. CDR3: CASSLNPRDEAKTTYEQYF. CDR3 DNA sequence: TGCGCCAGCAGTCTCAACCCGCGAGACGAGGCCAAGACAACCTACGAGCAGTACTTC.